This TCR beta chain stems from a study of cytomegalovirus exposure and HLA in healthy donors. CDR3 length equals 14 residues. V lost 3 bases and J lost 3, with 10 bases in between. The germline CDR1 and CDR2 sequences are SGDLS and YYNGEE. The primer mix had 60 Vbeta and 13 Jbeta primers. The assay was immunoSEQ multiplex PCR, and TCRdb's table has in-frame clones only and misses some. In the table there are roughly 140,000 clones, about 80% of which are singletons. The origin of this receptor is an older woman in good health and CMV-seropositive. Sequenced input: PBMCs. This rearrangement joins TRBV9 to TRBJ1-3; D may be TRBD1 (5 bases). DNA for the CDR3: TGTGCCAGCAGCGGACTTAGGGGTGGAAACACCATATATTTT. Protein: CASSGLRGGNTIYF.